Below are 10 T cell receptor beta chains sequenced from a single sample in a study of spatial heterogeneity in lung cancer. Study-wide points: Counts of expanded intratumoral alpha and beta TCRs tracked tumor mutation counts.

TCRdb recomputed calls from the 5' RACE reads with MiXCR, one row per CDR3 protein. The sample carries some 20,000 distinct CDR3 sequences, 15% to 20% recorded once. Their antigens are not known. Noted time point: sample taken at primary tumor resection. The specimen was lung tumor tissue, collected at surgery. Every receptor here comes from a female donor with early-stage non-small cell lung cancer.

The table lists this clonotype with many counts. The rearrangement joins TRBV20-1 to TRBJ2-7; 7 nucleotides line up with TRBD1. Germline V gives CDR1 DFQATT, CDR2 SNEGSKA (reference sequence). V lost 2 bases, J lost 2 bases, and 0 bases stayed unmatched. The CDR3 sequence is 12 residues long. The CDR3 DNA is TGCAGTGCTAGACAGGGGGCCTACGAGCAGTACTTC. Translation gives CSARQGAYEQYF.

This chain joins TRBV10-3 and TRBJ2-1; 9 bases match TRBD2. The CDR3 sequence is 19 residues long. The V gene's germline CDR1 is ENHRY and CDR2 SYGVKD. With 5 bases clipped from V and 7 bases from J, the junction kept 21 bases outside the gene matches. CDR3 DNA: TGTGCCATCAGTAGGACGCTTGACGGGACTACCGCGGGGGGGAATGAGCAGTTCTTC. Translating gives CAISRTLDGTTAGGNEQFF.

The rearrangement links TRBV7-3 to TRBJ2-7, with TRBD1 matching 10 bases. Germline trimming cut 4 bases from V and 6 bases from J; bases unmatched to any gene: 15. Per the germline V gene, CDR1 is SGHTA and CDR2 is FQGTGA. This CDR3 region has 17 residues. The CDR3, as DNA: TGTGCCAGCAGCTCTTATGGGGGCGACAGGGGGCTTTCCGAGCAGTACTTC. Its translation: CASSSYGGDRGLSEQYF.

Turning to this clonotype: A clone one base away is much larger, so this may be a read error. The rearrangement links TRBV6-6 to TRBJ2-5; D might be TRBD1 (6 bases). Per the germline V gene, CDR1 is MNHNY and CDR2 is SVGAGI (reference sequence). CDR3 length: 15 residues. Trimming took 5 bases from V and 4 from J, leaving 17 bases between them. CDR3 sequence: CASSTRTVSRETQYF. CDR3 nucleotides: TGTGCCAGCAGTACCCGGACAGTGAGTAGAGAGACCCAGTACTTC.

The chain combines TRBV28 with TRBJ2-5; 9 bases are shared with TRBD2. This CDR3 region has 16 residues. Germline lookup yields CDR1 MDHEN and CDR2 SYDVKM. The J segment lost 5 bases and the V segment lost 3 bases, leaving 10 bases of the junction unmatched. The chain's CDR3 is CASSFRRGRAAETQYF. CDR3 sequence (DNA): TGTGCCAGCAGTTTCCGGCGCGGGAGGGCCGCGGAGACCCAGTACTTC.

The table lists this clonotype with a few counts. The V and J genes are TRBV7-2 and TRBJ2-1; 11 nucleotides line up with TRBD1. The CDR3 is 16 amino acids. V shed 5 bases, J shed 9 bases, and the junction held 12 bases outside the gene matches. CDR1 SGHTA and CDR2 FQGNSA come from the germline V gene. DNA for the CDR3: TGTGCCAGCAGCCCCCTGGGAGGACAGGGGGCTATTGAGCAGTTCTTC. Translating it yields CASSPLGGQGAIEQFF.

The rearrangement uses TRBV3-1 and TRBJ2-7; D not resolved. Germline CDR1 is LGHDT and CDR2 is YNNKEL (reference sequence). The V and J ends lost 1 base and 4 bases respectively, with 8 bases between them. The CDR3 sequence is 13 residues long. The CDR3 loop is CASSQVSGYEQYF. For the CDR3, the DNA is TGTGCCAGCAGCCAAGTGTCAGGTTACGAGCAGTACTTC.

This clonotype has a count of ten or more. This chain joins TRBV5-1 and TRBJ2-1, with unresolved D. The germline CDR1 and CDR2 sequences are SGHRS and YFSETQ. V lost 0 bases and J 7 bases, leaving 11 bases between the germline ends. CDR3 length equals 14 residues. CDR3 nucleotides: TGCGCCAGCAGCTTGGGACTCCTTCAGAATGAGCAGTTCTTC. This encodes CASSLGLLQNEQFF.

This clonotype appeared many times. The rearrangement joins TRBV27 to TRBJ2-7; D ambiguous. V shed 3 bases and J shed 6 bases, with 9 bases lying between them. The CDR3 has 12 residues. The germline V gene has CDR1 MNHEY and CDR2 SMNVEV (reference sequence). The CDR3 protein is CASSFRGSEQYF. The CDR3 bases are TGTGCCAGCAGTTTTCGTGGATCCGAGCAGTACTTC.

This clonotype was observed a few times. V and J are TRBV7-2 and TRBJ2-3, with TRBD2 matching over 9 bases. Germline V gene data show CDR1 as SGHTA and CDR2 as FQGNSA. There are 16 residues in the CDR3. V shed 5 bases, J shed 7 bases, and the junction held 13 bases outside the gene matches. The CDR3 here is CASSAAAGSGSNTQYF. In DNA, the CDR3 is TGTGCCAGCAGCGCCGCTGCCGGTAGCGGGAGTAATACGCAGTATTTT.